Each of the 29 T cell receptor beta chains below was sequenced from the same sample in a study of T cell repertoires and Cas9 in healthy adults (dated by TCRdb to 2016 to 2018). Receptor libraries were prepared by the immunoSEQ multiplex PCR assay. The table was pulled from immuneACCESS by TCRdb, which kept in-frame rearrangements only. Such tables lose some clones; where checked, under half of the loss comes from unresolved V genes, and the rest has no known cause. The sample table records about 22,000 clones; under 95% of these occur just once. The biggest ten clones account for 1.5% to 1.9% of the sample. The specimen was CD4+ effector T cells (CD127+, CD25-, CD137-, CD154-) from PBMCs; culture status not recorded. The receptors were gathered from a human donor in good health.

The rearrangement joins TRBV7-2 to TRBJ2-1; 7 bases align to TRBD2. The V gene's germline CDR1 is SGHTA and CDR2 FQGNSA. The CDR3 is 12 amino acids. The V and J ends lost 2 bases and 14 bases, in that order; junction bases with no gene match: 6. The CDR3 nucleotides read TGTGCCAGCAGCTTAAACAGCGGGGTGGAGTTCTTC. It yields the protein CASSLNSGVEFF.

This sequence joins TRBV7-2 and TRBJ2-7; 7 bases map to TRBD2. The CDR3 extends over 14 amino acids. CDR1 and CDR2 from the germline V gene are SGHTA and FQGNSA. J lost 0 bases, V lost 4 bases, and 3 bases had no gene match. The DNA for the CDR3 is TGTGCCAGCAGCTCCGGGAGGAGCTCCTACGAGCAGTACTTC. Protein sequence: CASSSGRSSYEQYF.

CDR3 in amino acids: CASSPGTSGGSKQFF. CDR3 in DNA: TGTGCCAGCAGCCCCGGGACTAGCGGGGGGTCTAAGCAGTTCTTC. The V gene is TRBV14, the J gene TRBJ2-1, with 15 bases lining up with TRBD2. Per the germline V gene, CDR1 is SGHDN and CDR2 is FVKESK. The V gene end was trimmed by 4 bases and the J gene end by 11 bases; junction bases not matched to a gene: 6. The CDR3 sequence is 15 residues long.

The CDR3 spells CASSFTDRNEKLFF. In nucleotides, the CDR3 is TGCGCCAGCAGCTTTACCGACAGGAATGAAAAACTGTTTTTT. The chain recombines TRBV5-1 with TRBJ1-4; TRBD1 might be the D (6 bases). Looked up from germline, CDR1 is SGHRS and CDR2 is YFSETQ. The CDR3 spans 14 residues. The V end was cut by 2 bases, the J end by 5 bases, with 10 bases between.

The rearrangement uses TRBV25-1 and TRBJ2-1; TRBD2 matches 14 bases. V shed 7 bases, J shed 0 bases, and the junction held 8 bases outside the gene matches. The CDR3 covers 18 residues. The V gene's germline CDR1 is MGHDK and CDR2 SYGVNS. The CDR3 nucleotides read TGTGCCAGCAAGGGGACTAGCGGGGGCCTCAGCTCCTACAATGAGCAGTTCTTC. Amino acid sequence: CASKGTSGGLSSYNEQFF.

This rearrangement joins TRBV29-1 to TRBJ1-3; D not resolved. The CDR3 covers 12 residues. Trimming took off 4 bases at V and 3 bases at J, with 7 bases between the two ends. CDR1 is SQVTM, CDR2 ANQGSEA, per germline. The CDR3 DNA is TGCAGCGTTGGAAACAATGGAAACACCATATATTTT. Translating it yields CSVGNNGNTIYF.

The genes are TRBV19 and TRBJ1-1, with D tentatively TRBD1 (6 bases). Germline V lookup: CDR1 LNHDA, CDR2 SQIVND (reference sequence). This CDR3 has 15 amino acids. V lost 7 bases, J lost 1 base, and 16 bases lay in between. The DNA for the CDR3 is TGTGCCAGTACCACAGTACAGGGTAAGAACACTGAAGCTTTCTTT. Amino acids: CASTTVQGKNTEAFF.

This clone showed up just once. This chain uses TRBV2 with TRBJ2-1; 10 bases align to TRBD1. The germline V gene encodes CDR1 SNHLY and CDR2 FYNNEI. The CDR3 extends over 14 amino acids. With V trimmed by 8 bases and J by 8 bases, 9 bases remained unmatched. CDR3 sequence: CASQRDRGSDEQFF. As DNA, the CDR3 is TGTGCCAGCCAGCGGGACAGGGGATCCGATGAGCAGTTCTTC.

On this clone itself: The junction departs from germline at one end; a sequencing error may be responsible. Other DNA sequences from this sample encode an identical CDR3 as well. V and J are TRBV10-2 and TRBJ1-1, with D tentatively TRBD1 (5 bases). CDR1 and CDR2 from the germline V gene are WSHSY and SAAADI. The CDR3 is 14 residues long. The CDR3 nucleotides are TGCGCTAGCAGTTTCACCGGGACGAACACTGAAGCTTTCTTT. Protein: CASSFTGTNTEAFF.

CDR3 loop: CASSLAFDSVGEQFF. CDR3 nucleotides: TGCGCCAGCAGCTTGGCGTTCGATAGCGTCGGTGAGCAGTTCTTC. The gene calls are TRBV5-1 and TRBJ2-1; D possibly corresponds to TRBD2 (5 bases). Trimming left V 0 bases short and J 9 bases short, with 16 bases between. This CDR3 region has 15 residues. The V gene's germline CDR1 is SGHRS and CDR2 YFSETQ.

The chain has TRBV6-4 and TRBJ1-1, with D maybe TRBD1 (5 bases). The germline V gene encodes CDR1 MRHNA and CDR2 SNTAGT. The germline V and J ends were trimmed by 0 bases and 1 base, with 6 bases remaining between them. The CDR3 totals 14 residues. CDR3 loop: CASSDSRGNTEAFF. CDR3 coding DNA: TGTGCCAGCAGTGACTCAAGGGGGAACACTGAAGCTTTCTTT.

The rearrangement links TRBV2 to TRBJ1-2, with 7 bases that match TRBD1. Germline lookup yields CDR1 SNHLY and CDR2 FYNNEI. J gave up 4 bases and V 0 bases, and 8 bases lay outside the gene matches. CDR3 length equals 16 residues. CDR3 protein: CASSEAQGGAGYGYTF. CDR3 sequence (DNA): TGTGCCAGCAGTGAAGCGCAGGGGGGCGCGGGCTATGGCTACACCTTC.

V is TRBV10-3 and J is TRBJ2-5; D gene ambiguous. Germline V gives CDR1 ENHRY, CDR2 SYGVKD. V was trimmed by 2 bases and J by 1 base, leaving 8 bases between them. The CDR3 has 14 residues. In nucleotides, the CDR3 is TGTGCCATCAGTGAGGCGGCTAGCCAAGAGACCCAGTACTTC. This encodes CAISEAASQETQYF.

The chain employs TRBV2 and TRBJ1-6; TRBD1 might be the D (5 bases). Germline lookup yields CDR1 SNHLY and CDR2 FYNNEI. The V end was cut by 4 bases, the J end by 7 bases, with 14 bases between. The CDR3 extends over 15 amino acids. For the CDR3, the DNA is TGTGCCAGCAGTGTCGGGTGGGGGGGGAATTCACCCCTCCACTTT. This encodes CASSVGWGGNSPLHF. The entire variable domain, with the rest obtained from reference TRBV2 and TRBJ1-6, is as follows: EPEVTQTPSHQVTQMGQEVILRCVPISNHLYFYWYRQILGQKVEFLVSFYNNEISEKSEIFDDQFSVERPDGSNFTLKIRSTKLEDSAMYFCASSVGWGGNSPLHFGNGTRLTVT.

The chain links TRBV28 to TRBJ1-2, with 10 bases aligning to TRBD1. CDR1 is MDHEN and CDR2 is SYDVKM in the germline V gene. Trimming took 7 bases from V and 3 from J; bases not matched to a gene: 8. This CDR3 has 15 amino acids. CDR3 nucleotide sequence: TGTGCCAGCACCGACATGGGACAGGGGCACTATGGCTACACCTTC. Its translation: CASTDMGQGHYGYTF.

Only one count was recorded for this clone. The chain carries TRBV19 and TRBJ2-1, with TRBD2 identical over 9 bases. The CDR3 covers 16 residues. V shed 11 bases, J shed 0 bases, and the junction held 11 bases outside the gene matches. Germline V CDR1 and CDR2: LNHDA, SQIVND (reference sequence). Here the CDR3 reads CAGTPSSGVSYNEQFF. In DNA form, the CDR3 reads TGTGCCGGGACGCCTTCTAGCGGGGTCTCCTACAATGAGCAGTTCTTC. The full variable domain, rest sourced from reference TRBV19 and TRBJ2-1, is DGGITQSPKYLFRKEGQNVTLSCEQNLNHDAMYWYRQDPGQGLRLIYYSQIVNDFQKGDIAEGYSVSREKKESFPLTVTSAQKNPTAFYLCAGTPSSGVSYNEQFFGPGTRLTVL.

This clone was seen once. The V call is TRBV5-1, the J call TRBJ2-7; D not certain. The germline CDR1 and CDR2 sequences are SGHRS and YFSETQ. The CDR3 loop spans 16 amino acids. The germline V and J ends were trimmed by 0 bases and 2 bases, with 15 bases remaining between them. The CDR3 DNA reads as TGCGCCAGCAGCTTGGGGGCAGGCATAGTTCCCTACGAGCAGTACTTC. Translated, it gives CASSLGAGIVPYEQYF.

The V call is TRBV30, the J call TRBJ1-5; 8 nucleotides agree with TRBD1. V shed 1 base and J 2 bases; nucleotides not matched to a gene: 1. Looked up from germline, CDR1 is GTSNPN and CDR2 is SVGIG (reference sequence). This CDR3 has 14 residues. The CDR3 is CAWSADRGNQPQHF. CDR3 nucleotides: TGTGCCTGGAGTGCGGACAGGGGCAATCAGCCCCAGCATTTT.

V and J are TRBV11-2 and TRBJ1-1; D not resolved. V was cut by 5 bases and J by 2 bases, with 9 bases left in between. This CDR3 comprises 13 residues. Germline CDR1 is SGHAT and CDR2 is FQNNGV. The CDR3 DNA is TGTGCCAGCAGCCCTCGGGGTAACACTGAAGCTTTCTTT. Residues: CASSPRGNTEAFF.

In DNA form, the CDR3 reads TGTGCCAGCAGCTCCATGGGGGGCGGGGGGCGCGGAAATGAGCAGTTCTTC. Encoded protein: CASSSMGGGGRGNEQFF. The V gene is TRBV5-4, the J gene TRBJ2-1; 8 bases are shared with TRBD2. Germline values: CDR1 SGHNT, CDR2 YYREEE (reference sequence). V trimming: 3 bases; J trimming: 7 bases; junction bases outside the gene matches: 15. The length of the CDR3 is 17 residues. Variable domain in full (rest from reference TRBV5-4 and TRBJ2-1): ETGVTQSPTHLIKTRGQQVTLRCSSQSGHNTVSWYQQALGQGPQFIFQYYREEENGRGNFPPRFSGLQFPNYSSELNVNALELDDSALYLCASSSMGGGGRGNEQFFGPGTRLTVL.

The chain uses TRBV28 and TRBJ1-4; D remains ambiguous. Trimming took off 3 bases at V and 7 bases at J, with 15 bases between the two ends. There are 15 residues in the CDR3. Germline V gene data show CDR1 as MDHEN and CDR2 as SYDVKM. The CDR3 sequence is CASSFDSGSGEKLFF. Written as DNA, the CDR3 is TGTGCCAGCAGTTTCGATTCCGGGTCGGGTGAAAAACTGTTTTTT.

CDR3 nucleotide sequence: TGTGCCAGCAGAACAGGACCACCTGGGGGCTACACCTTC. It is translated as CASRTGPPGGYTF. The chain links TRBV19 to TRBJ1-2, with D maybe TRBD1 (5 bases). Trimming took off 9 bases at V and 8 bases at J, with 19 bases between the two ends. Germline assignment: CDR1 LNHDA and CDR2 SQIVND (reference sequence). There are 13 residues in the CDR3.

The chain links TRBV4-2 to TRBJ2-2, with no clear D. Germline assignment: CDR1 LGHNA and CDR2 YNFKEQ. Trimming shortened V by 0 bases and J by 6 bases, and 5 bases separated the two germline ends. This CDR3 has 13 amino acids. For the CDR3, the DNA is TGTGCCAGCAGCCAAGAGGAACCCGGGGAGCTGTTTTTT. Its protein product is CASSQEEPGELFF.

The genes are TRBV6-1 and TRBJ2-1; no reliable D call. V lost 3 bases, J lost 0 bases, and 15 bases lay in between. Per germline, CDR1 MNHNS and CDR2 SASEGT. The CDR3 is made up of 17 amino acids. The CDR3 sequence is CASSDLVGRSSYNEQFF. CDR3 bases: TGTGCCAGCAGTGACTTGGTGGGCCGGAGCTCCTACAATGAGCAGTTCTTC.

V and J are TRBV10-3 and TRBJ2-3; 12 bases are a match to TRBD2. The CDR3 length is 15 residues. J gave up 2 bases and V 11 bases, and 8 bases lay outside the gene matches. The germline V gene encodes CDR1 ENHRY and CDR2 SYGVKD. The CDR3, as DNA: TGTGCCGCAGCTAGGACTAGCGGGGACACAGATACGCAGTATTTT. Translating it yields CAAARTSGDTDTQYF.

The chain couples TRBV7-6 to TRBJ2-3; D remains ambiguous. This CDR3 is 17 amino acids long. CDR1 and CDR2 (germline): SGHVS, FNYEAQ. Trimming removed 4 bases from V and 8 bases from J, with 25 bases in between. This CDR3 is CASSSPLKSKVRGTQYF. CDR3 coding DNA: TGTGCCAGCAGCTCCCCCCTAAAGAGTAAAGTCCGCGGTACGCAGTATTTT.

The chain couples TRBV14 to TRBJ1-2; 8 bases agree with TRBD1. Germline V gene lookup returns CDR1 SGHDN and CDR2 FVKESK. With 3 bases clipped from V and 7 bases from J, the junction kept 7 bases outside the gene matches. The CDR3 runs to 14 residues. CDR3 DNA sequence: TGTGCCAGCAGCCACTCCGGGACAGGTGGTGGCTACACCTTC. Its translation is CASSHSGTGGGYTF.

This rearrangement joins TRBV6-8 to TRBJ2-7; no definite D call. Trimming took off 4 bases at V and 2 bases at J, with 3 bases between the two ends. The CDR3 loop spans 11 amino acids. The germline V gene has CDR1 MNHGY and CDR2 SAAAGT. For the CDR3, the DNA is TGTGCCAGCAGTTCCGCCTACGAGCAGTACTTC. This gives the protein CASSSAYEQYF.

V usage is TRBV7-2 and J usage is TRBJ2-2, with TRBD2 matching over 16 bases. The CDR3 runs 16 residues. Losses at the gene ends were 4 bases for V and 9 bases for J; bases not matched to a gene: 5. Per germline, CDR1 SGHTA and CDR2 FQGNSA. In DNA, the CDR3 is TGTGCCAGCAGCTCCGGGACTAGCGGGAGGGGCCGGGAGCTGTTTTTT. Residues: CASSSGTSGRGRELFF.